The TCR beta chain under discussion was sequenced for a study of CD8 T cells in ankylosing spondylitis. Study results and caveats: Reportedly, disease-linked clones are significantly enriched in ankylosing spondylitis patients' matched synovial fluid.

This clonotype has a handful of counts. Its antigen is not known. Trimming cost V 3 bases and J 7 bases; bases outside gene matches: 9. Germline assignment: CDR1 SNHLY and CDR2 FYNNEI. The CDR3 totals 15 residues. Preparation of TCR beta libraries was done by quantitative 5'-RACE with molecular barcodes. TCRdb reanalysed the 5' RACE reads using MiXCR and keeps one entry per CDR3 protein. This table holds just under 350,000 distinct CDR3 sequences, over 12% found once. The chain uses TRBV2 and TRBJ2-1; 7 bases are a match to TRBD2. The receptor's source is a male donor with ankylosing spondylitis or in good health (not recorded which). Sequencing input: blood, either unsorted or a sorted T cell fraction (not recorded which). The CDR3 nucleotides are TGTGCCAGCAGTGAGAACGGACTAGATACGAATGAGCAGTTCTTC. Its protein product is CASSENGLDTNEQFF.